Below are 21 T cell receptor beta chains sequenced from a single sample in a study of low-dose radiotherapy and immunotherapy resistance in tumors. Alpha and beta chains were covered, as first-strand cDNA relied on TRAV- and TRBV-specific primers. PCR amplification of the TCRs was performed with Phusion for 20 to 25 PCR cycles, and it relied on a constant-region primer together with a V-primer adapter. TCRdb independently ran MiXCR on the reads; one entry per CDR3 protein. The repertoire holds over 7,500 distinct CDR3 sequences, with roughly three quarters as singletons. These receptor sequences come from a human donor with advanced metastatic prostate, ovarian, gallbladder or colorectal cancer (not recorded which). This table probably holds off-target reads from a library built for another chain.

This chain connects TRBV28 to TRBJ2-1, with D perhaps assigned TRBD1 or TRBD2 (5 bases each). The CDR3 is 15 residues long. Germline V lookup: CDR1 MDHEN, CDR2 SYDVKM. The V end was cut by 6 bases, the J end by 7 bases, with 19 bases between. The chain's CDR3 is CASSPERAKGNEQFF. CDR3 sequence (DNA): TGTGCCAGCAGCCCCGAGAGGGCCAAGGGGAATGAGCAGTTCTTC.

The V and J genes are TRBV28 and TRBJ1-2, with 7 bases fitting TRBD1. The V and J ends lost 6 bases and 0 bases, in that order; junction bases with no gene match: 7. CDR1 is MDHEN and CDR2 is SYDVKM in the germline V gene. This CDR3 is 15 amino acids long. CDR3: CASRRQGASNYGYTF. CDR3 nucleotides: TGTGCCAGCAGAAGACAGGGAGCCTCTAACTATGGCTACACCTTC.

This clonotype was seen only once. The DNA of the CDR3 is TGTGCCAGCAGCGGACAGGGCGGGGAGCTGTTTTTT. As protein: CASSGQGGELFF. V usage is TRBV13 and J usage is TRBJ2-2; 8 nucleotides agree with TRBD1. The CDR3 extends over 12 amino acids. Germline V gene lookup returns CDR1 PRHDT and CDR2 FYEKMQ (reference sequence). V trimming: 5 bases; J trimming: 7 bases; junction bases outside the gene matches: 0.

There are a few counts of this clonotype. The chain joins TRBV9 to TRBJ2-1; 9 positions agree with TRBD2. The germline gives CDR1 SGDLS, CDR2 YYNGEE. The junction had 4 bases not matched to a gene; V was cut back by 0 bases and J by 6 bases. The CDR3 runs to 15 residues. This chain's CDR3 is CASSVVAGGVNEQFF. As DNA, the CDR3 is TGTGCCAGCAGCGTAGTTGCGGGAGGGGTCAATGAGCAGTTCTTC.

Only one count was recorded for this clonotype. J is TRBJ2-7 and V is TRBV20-1; D is perhaps TRBD2 (5 bases). V was pared by 2 bases and J by 6 bases, with 8 bases between. The CDR3 spans 11 residues. The germline gives CDR1 DFQATT, CDR2 SNEGSKA (reference sequence). The CDR3 DNA reads TGCAGTGCTAGACTAGGGAGCGAGCAGTACTTC. It translates to CSARLGSEQYF.

This clonotype showed up just a few times. The chain joins TRBV11-1 to TRBJ2-7; a possible D gene is TRBD1 (5 bases). The length of the CDR3 is 13 residues. The germline CDR1 and CDR2 sequences are SGHAT and FQDESV (reference sequence). Trimming left V 1 base short and J 2 bases short, with 6 bases between. CDR3: CASSLGGPYEQYF. CDR3 nucleotide sequence: TGTGCCAGCAGCTTAGGGGGCCCCTACGAGCAGTACTTC. Looking up the rest from reference TRBV11-1 and TRBJ2-7 gives the full variable domain: EAEVAQSPRYKITEKSQAVAFWCDPISGHATLYWYRQILGQGPELLVQFQDESVVDDSQLPKDRFSAERLKGVDSTLKIQPAELGDSAMYLCASSLGGPYEQYFGPGTRLTVT.

The chain employs TRBV9 and TRBJ2-7, with 7 bases that match TRBD2. V dropped 0 bases and J dropped 0; count of bases not matched to a gene: 12. The CDR3 is made up of 18 amino acids. Per the germline V gene, CDR1 is SGDLS and CDR2 is YYNGEE. CDR3: CASSVGSVAGGSSYEQYF. The DNA of the CDR3 is TGTGCCAGCAGCGTAGGGTCCGTCGCGGGCGGGAGCTCCTACGAGCAGTACTTC.

This clonotype was detected a few times. The genes are TRBV15 and TRBJ2-5; 8 bases line up with TRBD1. Germline values: CDR1 LNHNV, CDR2 YYDKDF (reference sequence). The CDR3 extends over 15 amino acids. V shed 6 bases, J shed 1 base, and the junction held 7 bases outside the gene matches. The CDR3 sequence: CATSRPTGGQETQYF. CDR3 coding DNA: TGTGCCACCAGTCGGCCCACAGGGGGCCAAGAGACCCAGTACTTC.

The gene calls are TRBV7-2 and TRBJ1-2; no clear D. CDR3 length: 12 amino acids. The germline gives CDR1 SGHTA, CDR2 FQGNSA. V lost 3 bases and J lost 2, with 4 bases in between. CDR3: CASSLLNYGYTF. CDR3 nucleotide sequence: TGTGCCAGCAGCTTGTTGAACTATGGCTACACCTTC.

This clonotype was seen a handful of times. V is TRBV5-6 and J is TRBJ2-2; D unclear. The V end lost 0 bases, the J end lost 0 bases, and 0 bases lay between the germline ends. Germline V gene data show CDR1 as SGHDT and CDR2 as YYEEEE. The CDR3 consists of 13 residues. The CDR3 DNA reads as TGTGCCAGCAGCTTGGCGAACACCGGGGAGCTGTTTTTT. This codes for CASSLANTGELFF.

This chain joins TRBV20-1 and TRBJ2-2; 7 bases line up with TRBD1. From germline, CDR1 is DFQATT and CDR2 SNEGSKA (reference sequence). V dropped 6 bases and J dropped 7; count of bases not matched to a gene: 11. The CDR3 is made up of 14 amino acids. CDR3 loop: CSARPRGQGGELFF. In DNA, the CDR3 is TGCAGTGCCCGCCCGAGGGGGCAGGGCGGGGAGCTGTTTTTT.

This chain connects TRBV6-5 to TRBJ2-7, with D maybe TRBD1 (6 bases). The CDR3 is 15 residues long. From germline, CDR1 is MNHEY and CDR2 SVGAGI. Trimming left V 5 bases short and J 2 bases short, with 16 bases between. CDR3 sequence reads: CASSEVGQGPYEQYF. As DNA, the CDR3 is TGTGCCAGCAGTGAAGTAGGGCAGGGGCCCTACGAGCAGTACTTC.

The chain is built from TRBV10-3 and TRBJ1-5; D is ambiguous. Germline CDR1 ENHRY, CDR2 SYGVKD. V gave up 4 bases and J gave up 0 bases, with 10 bases separating them. This CDR3 contains 15 residues. The CDR3 protein is CAISGEKYSNQPQHF. The CDR3 region has the DNA TGTGCCATCAGTGGGGAGAAATATAGCAATCAGCCCCAGCATTTT.

This clonotype was detected once. The chain carries TRBV4-2 and TRBJ2-1; 9 positions agree with TRBD2. This CDR3 region has 16 residues. The germline gives CDR1 LGHNA, CDR2 YNFKEQ. The V segment lost 5 bases and the J segment 8 bases; nucleotides outside the gene matches: 13. CDR3 sequence: CASSTIRGGRGDEQFF. The CDR3 bases are TGTGCCAGCAGCACAATACGTGGCGGGAGGGGGGATGAGCAGTTCTTC.

J is TRBJ2-1 and V is TRBV5-1; D might be TRBD2 (6 bases). CDR3 length: 15 amino acids. Per the germline V gene, CDR1 is SGHRS and CDR2 is YFSETQ. V shed 2 bases and J shed 3 bases, with 12 bases lying between them. In DNA, the CDR3 is TGCGCCAGCAGCTTCCCCGGGAGTGGCTACAATGAGCAGTTCTTC. Translating it yields CASSFPGSGYNEQFF.

This clonotype showed up just a few times. The chain joins TRBV5-8 to TRBJ2-2; TRBD1 aligns across 11 bases. Per germline, CDR1 SGHTS and CDR2 YDEGEE. V shed 4 bases and J 6 bases; nucleotides not matched to a gene: 8. The CDR3 runs 16 residues. CDR3 DNA: TGTGCCAGCAGCCCCCTGGTGGGACAGGGGGCCGGGGAGCTGTTTTTT. Its protein product is CASSPLVGQGAGELFF.

This clonotype has just a few counts. V gene TRBV5-1 combines with J gene TRBJ1-5, with D unclear. Trimming took off 0 bases at V and 0 bases at J, with 7 bases between the two ends. Germline loops: CDR1 SGHRS, CDR2 YFSETQ. The CDR3 sequence is 15 residues long. The CDR3 DNA reads as TGCGCCAGCAGCTTGGCAGGAAATAGCAATCAGCCCCAGCATTTT. Its translation is CASSLAGNSNQPQHF.

This chain links TRBV20-1 with TRBJ2-7; 10 bases line up with TRBD2. Trimming took 2 bases from V and 2 from J; bases not matched to a gene: 0. CDR3 size: 13 residues. In germline, CDR1 is DFQATT, CDR2 SNEGSKA (reference sequence). The CDR3 is CSARTSGTYEQYF. In DNA, the CDR3 is TGCAGTGCTAGAACTAGCGGGACCTACGAGCAGTACTTC.

The rearrangement joins TRBV6-5 to TRBJ2-3; 8 nucleotides align to TRBD1. This CDR3 comprises 14 residues. Germline CDR1 and CDR2: MNHEY and SVGAGI. V shed 6 bases, J shed 5 bases, and the junction held 7 bases outside the gene matches. In nucleotides, the CDR3 is TGTGCCAGCAGCCTGGACAGGGTGGTAGATACGCAGTATTTT. Translated, it gives CASSLDRVVDTQYF.

This chain joins TRBV20-1 and TRBJ1-6; no reliable D call. Germline assignment: CDR1 DFQATT and CDR2 SNEGSKA (reference sequence). The V end lost 3 bases, the J end lost 0 bases, and 3 bases lay between the germline ends. This CDR3 has 13 amino acids. CDR3 nucleotide sequence: TGCAGTGCTAGGAGCTCCTATAATTCACCCCTCCACTTT. This encodes CSARSSYNSPLHF.

V gene TRBV28 combines with J gene TRBJ2-7; D unclear. From germline, CDR1 is MDHEN and CDR2 SYDVKM. The CDR3 has 15 residues. Trimming removed 6 bases at V and 0 bases at J, with 15 bases between. The CDR3 bases are TGTGCCAGCAGCCAAATAATTCCTAGCTCCTACGAGCAGTACTTC. It is translated as CASSQIIPSSYEQYF.